These 28 T cell receptor beta chains were all obtained from the same sample, sequenced in a study of T cells after yellow fever vaccination. TCRdb processed the 5' RACE reads anew with MiXCR; each CDR3 protein has one entry. This table has about 240,000 distinct CDR3 sequences, about 7% appearing once. This material consisted of CD4+ T cells sorted from PBMCs, taken 15 days after the yellow fever booster vaccination. The receptors stem from a young man who received the YFV17D yellow fever vaccine.

The J gene is TRBJ2-3, the V gene TRBV7-2, with a weak D call TRBD2 (6 bases). V lost 5 bases, J lost 6 bases, and 18 bases lay in between. CDR1 is SGHTA and CDR2 is FQGNSA in the germline V gene. The CDR3 length is 15 residues. CDR3: CASSAGNGGRDTQYF. CDR3 nucleotide sequence: TGTGCCAGCAGCGCAGGAAACGGGGGAAGGGATACGCAGTATTTT.

The genes are TRBV7-9 and TRBJ2-1; 8 positions match TRBD2. CDR3 length: 15 residues. Germline lookup yields CDR1 SEHNR and CDR2 FQNEAQ (reference sequence). Unmatched junction bases numbered 10, after V lost 5 bases and J lost 7 bases. CDR3 loop: CASSPPGGDLNEQFF. The CDR3 nucleotides are TGTGCCAGCAGCCCCCCGGGGGGGGATTTAAATGAGCAGTTCTTC.

For the CDR3, the DNA is TGTGCCAGCTCACCTGACGGCCCATACGAGCAGTACTTC. It codes for CASSPDGPYEQYF. V usage is TRBV18 and J usage is TRBJ2-7; D uncertain. The CDR3 length is 13 residues. V was cut by 3 bases and J by 4 bases, with 10 bases left in between. Per germline, CDR1 KGHSH and CDR2 LQKENI.

This sequence joins TRBV10-3 and TRBJ1-1; D is perhaps TRBD1 (6 bases). Germline assignment: CDR1 ENHRY and CDR2 SYGVKD. V was trimmed by 6 bases and J by 3 bases, leaving 11 bases between them. The CDR3 consists of 13 residues. The CDR3 protein is CAISTGRDTEAFF. CDR3 nucleotide sequence: TGTGCCATCAGCACAGGGAGGGACACTGAAGCTTTCTTT.

This clonotype was seen more than once but under ten times. V and J are TRBV20-1 and TRBJ2-5, with D hard to call. Germline CDR1 is DFQATT and CDR2 is SNEGSKA (reference sequence). The germline V and J ends were trimmed by 0 bases and 5 bases, with 13 bases remaining between them. There are 14 residues in the CDR3. The CDR3 DNA follows: TGCAGTGCTAGAGATCAGCGACCCCTGGAGACCCAGTACTTC. Translation: CSARDQRPLETQYF.

V is TRBV7-2 and J is TRBJ2-7; 12 nucleotides agree with TRBD2. Germline assignment: CDR1 SGHTA and CDR2 FQGNSA. The CDR3 totals 16 residues. Trimming at V came to 1 base and at J to 4 bases, leaving 5 bases not matched to a gene. The CDR3 coding sequence is TGTGCCAGCAGCTTAGTCCAGACTAGCGGGAGTTACGAGCAGTACTTC. Translated: CASSLVQTSGSYEQYF.

The rearrangement links TRBV5-1 to TRBJ1-4; D unclear. Germline lookup yields CDR1 SGHRS and CDR2 YFSETQ. This CDR3 has 16 amino acids. The V gene lost 0 bases and the J gene lost 2 bases, with 11 bases spanning the gap. For the CDR3, the DNA is TGCGCCAGCAGCTTGGCCGGGGTGAGTACTAATGAAAAACTGTTTTTT. Its protein product is CASSLAGVSTNEKLFF.

There are a few counts of this clonotype. This chain connects TRBV5-1 to TRBJ2-3; D is perhaps TRBD2 (5 bases). CDR3 size: 16 residues. The V gene lost 0 bases and the J gene lost 0 bases, with 11 bases spanning the gap. Per the germline V gene, CDR1 is SGHRS and CDR2 is YFSETQ. The CDR3 loop is CASSLGRGPSTDTQYF. CDR3 sequence (DNA): TGCGCCAGCAGCTTGGGCCGGGGTCCTAGCACAGATACGCAGTATTTT.

This clonotype has just a few counts. The gene calls are TRBV10-3 and TRBJ1-5, with TRBD1 matching over 8 bases. Germline lookup yields CDR1 ENHRY and CDR2 SYGVKD. There are 17 residues in the CDR3. V trimming: 6 bases; J trimming: 0 bases; junction bases outside the gene matches: 10. This chain's CDR3 is CAISAGQGPYSNQPQHF. The CDR3 DNA follows: TGTGCCATCAGCGCCGGACAGGGCCCGTATAGCAATCAGCCCCAGCATTTT.

The table lists this clonotype with many counts. The chain is built from TRBV7-2 and TRBJ2-4, with 9 bases matching TRBD2. Germline V gene sequence: CDR1 SGHTA, CDR2 FQGNSA. After removal of 3 bases from V and 7 bases from J, the junction contained 7 bases not matched to a gene. The CDR3 sequence is 15 residues long. The CDR3 region is CASSFGISGSNIQYF. The CDR3 nucleotides are TGTGCCAGCAGCTTTGGCATTAGCGGGAGTAACATTCAGTACTTC.

This clonotype showed up many times. The chain links TRBV6-5 to TRBJ2-3, with 12 nucleotides matching TRBD2. The CDR3 is 17 residues long. Germline trimming cut 4 bases from V and 2 bases from J; bases unmatched to any gene: 7. Germline V gene data show CDR1 as MNHEY and CDR2 as SVGAGI. The DNA of the CDR3 is TGTGCCAGCAGTTCTCGACTAGCGGGAGCCTCCACAGATACGCAGTATTTT. It yields the protein CASSSRLAGASTDTQYF.

The gene calls are TRBV4-2 and TRBJ2-1; no firm D call. This CDR3 has 13 amino acids. Trimming took 3 bases from V and 8 from J, leaving 11 bases between them. The germline V gene encodes CDR1 LGHNA and CDR2 YNFKEQ. DNA for the CDR3: TGTGCCAGCAGCCAGATGGGGAAGGATGAGCAGTTCTTC. It translates to CASSQMGKDEQFF.

This clonotype has a count of ten or more. The chain uses TRBV28 and TRBJ1-5; D is unclear. CDR1 MDHEN and CDR2 SYDVKM come from the germline V gene. V was shortened by 5 bases and J by 7 bases, with 21 bases between the two germline ends. The length of the CDR3 is 16 residues. CDR3 region: CASSPTSGVNGQPQHF. The CDR3 nucleotides are TGTGCCAGCAGTCCTACATCAGGAGTCAATGGACAGCCCCAGCATTTT.

This clonotype was counted between two and nine times. The chain employs TRBV5-1 and TRBJ2-1; 8 nucleotides align to TRBD1. Germline V gives CDR1 SGHRS, CDR2 YFSETQ. The CDR3 runs 16 residues. With V trimmed by 4 bases and J by 0 bases, 6 bases remained unmatched. CDR3 sequence: CASSRQGFRSYNEQFF. CDR3 nucleotide sequence: TGCGCCAGCAGCCGACAGGGGTTTCGCTCCTACAATGAGCAGTTCTTC.

This clonotype was recorded a few times. The rearrangement joins TRBV24-1 to TRBJ2-1; 9 positions match TRBD2. V trimming: 5 bases; J trimming: 2 bases; junction bases outside the gene matches: 3. The V gene's germline CDR1 is KGHDR and CDR2 SFDVKD. This CDR3 is 15 amino acids long. The CDR3 protein is CATSGGLAAYNEQFF. The CDR3 bases are TGTGCCACCAGTGGGGGACTAGCAGCCTACAATGAGCAGTTCTTC.

This clonotype was detected many times. The chain uses TRBV7-2 and TRBJ2-2; possible D gene TRBD1, 5 bases. CDR1 and CDR2 from the germline V gene are SGHTA and FQGNSA. The CDR3 extends over 12 amino acids. The V and J ends lost 7 bases and 7 bases respectively, with 10 bases between them. CDR3 region: CASNTRGGELFF. In nucleotides, the CDR3 is TGTGCCAGCAATACAAGGGGCGGGGAGCTGTTTTTT.

The chain recombines TRBV20-1 with TRBJ2-5, with D perhaps TRBD1 (6 bases). Trimming shortened V by 6 bases and J by 7 bases, and 15 bases separated the two germline ends. Germline assignment: CDR1 DFQATT and CDR2 SNEGSKA (reference sequence). This CDR3 contains 12 residues. The CDR3 DNA is TGCAGTGCCAGACAGGACTTGGGGACCCAGTACTTC. Its translation is CSARQDLGTQYF.

In its sample, this clonotype was seen a few times. The CDR3 bases are TGTGCCAGCAGCCCTCAACAGGGGTTGAAGACCCAGTACTTC. As protein: CASSPQQGLKTQYF. The V and J genes are TRBV5-4 and TRBJ2-5, with TRBD1 matching over 7 bases. Trimming took 4 bases from V and 6 from J; bases not matched to a gene: 9. CDR1 is SGHNT and CDR2 is YYREEE in the germline V gene (reference sequence). The CDR3 extends over 14 amino acids.

J is TRBJ2-3 and V is TRBV28; D unclear. CDR1 and CDR2 (germline): MDHEN, SYDVKM. The CDR3 is made up of 14 amino acids. The ends were cut back, 3 bases at V and 8 bases at J, with 15 bases in the middle. The CDR3 nucleotides are TGTGCCAGCAGTTTGTCCATGTCCGGCGGTACGCAGTATTTT. Its translation: CASSLSMSGGTQYF.

This clonotype was detected only once. The J gene is TRBJ2-3, the V gene TRBV10-1; D gene uncertain. The CDR3 is 12 residues long. Per the germline V gene, CDR1 is WNHNN and CDR2 is SYGVQD (reference sequence). V was shortened by 3 bases and J by 4 bases, with 5 bases between the two germline ends. The CDR3 sequence: CASSDEPDTQYF. CDR3 coding DNA: TGCGCCAGCAGTGATGAGCCAGATACGCAGTATTTT.

This clonotype was seen a few times. The chain links TRBV2 to TRBJ2-7; D ambiguous. Trimming shortened V by 6 bases and J by 3 bases, and 12 bases separated the two germline ends. CDR3 size: 13 residues. CDR1 and CDR2 (germline): SNHLY, FYNNEI. As DNA, the CDR3 is TGTGCCAGCAGGGTTAGGGCTATCTACGAGCAGTACTTC. It specifies CASRVRAIYEQYF.

As regards this clonotype: The junction departs from the called germline gene at one end, perhaps through a read error. The chain combines TRBV19 with TRBJ2-1; 11 nucleotides align to TRBD1. The CDR3 runs to 15 residues. Germline CDR1 and CDR2: LNHDA and SQIVND (reference sequence). The CDR3 is CDSSIGQGAWNEQFF. The CDR3 DNA reads TGTGACAGTAGTATTGGACAGGGGGCTTGGAATGAGCAGTTCTTC.

The chain joins TRBV4-2 to TRBJ2-1; TRBD1 agrees at 10 bases. V shed 5 bases, J shed 6 bases, and the junction held 1 base outside the gene matches. In germline, CDR1 is LGHNA, CDR2 YNFKEQ. This CDR3 region has 13 residues. CDR3 nucleotide sequence: TGTGCCAGCAGCTGGACAGGGGGCAATGAGCAGTTCTTC. It translates to CASSWTGGNEQFF.

This clonotype was counted a few times. This sequence joins TRBV20-1 and TRBJ2-3; D is unclear. V was clipped by 2 bases and J by 3 bases, with 6 bases between them. The CDR3 covers 12 residues. Germline CDR1 reads DFQATT; CDR2 reads SNEGSKA (reference sequence). CDR3 protein: CSARWWTDTQYF. The DNA of the CDR3 is TGCAGTGCTAGATGGTGGACAGATACGCAGTATTTT.

The genes are TRBV6-5 and TRBJ2-1, with TRBD2 matching 7 bases. There are 13 residues in the CDR3. The germline gives CDR1 MNHEY, CDR2 SVGAGI. Trimming cost V 4 bases and J 9 bases; bases outside gene matches: 6. The CDR3 here is CASSSLGGGEQFF. Here the CDR3 DNA reads TGTGCCAGCAGTTCCTTGGGGGGGGGTGAGCAGTTCTTC.

This chain links TRBV15 with TRBJ2-1; tentatively, D is TRBD1 or TRBD2 (7 bases each). The CDR3 has 15 amino acids. V lost 6 bases, J lost 8 bases, and 20 bases lay in between. Germline V gene lookup returns CDR1 LNHNV and CDR2 YYDKDF (reference sequence). CDR3 nucleotide sequence: TGTGCCACCAGTAGGCCGGGAGGACAGGAGCATGAGCAGTTCTTC. It specifies CATSRPGGQEHEQFF.

The table lists this clonotype with many counts. This rearrangement joins TRBV19 to TRBJ2-1; D is undetermined. Trimming pared 5 bases from V and 8 bases from J, leaving 7 bases between. This CDR3 comprises 11 residues. Germline lookup yields CDR1 LNHDA and CDR2 SQIVND (reference sequence). CDR3 loop: CASSLRDEQFF. The CDR3 DNA reads as TGTGCCAGTAGTCTTAGGGATGAGCAGTTCTTC.

This clonotype was found a few times. The V gene is TRBV5-5, the J gene TRBJ2-2, with D possibly being TRBD2 (6 bases). This CDR3 has 16 residues. With 0 bases removed from V and 4 bases from J, the gap between germline ends came to 13 bases. Germline assignment: CDR1 SGHKS and CDR2 YYEKEE (reference sequence). The CDR3 protein is CASSLVGGSGTGELFF. The CDR3 coding sequence is TGTGCCAGCAGCTTGGTGGGGGGTTCGGGCACCGGGGAGCTGTTTTTT. The full variable domain, completed using reference TRBV5-5 and TRBJ2-2, is DAGVTQSPTHLIKTRGQQVTLRCSPISGHKSVSWYQQVLGQGPQFIFQYYEKEERGRGNFPDRFSARQFPNYSSELNVNALLLGDSALYLCASSLVGGSGTGELFFGEGSRLTVL.